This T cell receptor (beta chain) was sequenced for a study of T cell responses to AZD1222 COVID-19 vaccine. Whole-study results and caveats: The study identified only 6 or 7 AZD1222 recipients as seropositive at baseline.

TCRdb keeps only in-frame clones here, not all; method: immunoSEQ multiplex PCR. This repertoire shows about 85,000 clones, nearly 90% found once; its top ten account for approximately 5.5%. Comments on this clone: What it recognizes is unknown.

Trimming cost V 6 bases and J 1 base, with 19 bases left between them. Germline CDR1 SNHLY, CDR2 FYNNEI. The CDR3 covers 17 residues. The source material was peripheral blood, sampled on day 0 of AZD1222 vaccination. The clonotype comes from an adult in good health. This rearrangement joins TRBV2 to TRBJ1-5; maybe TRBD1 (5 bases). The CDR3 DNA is TGTGCCAGCAGCGGCGGAAGGGGCCTTGGGAGCAATCAGCCCCAGCATTTT. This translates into CASSGGRGLGSNQPQHF.